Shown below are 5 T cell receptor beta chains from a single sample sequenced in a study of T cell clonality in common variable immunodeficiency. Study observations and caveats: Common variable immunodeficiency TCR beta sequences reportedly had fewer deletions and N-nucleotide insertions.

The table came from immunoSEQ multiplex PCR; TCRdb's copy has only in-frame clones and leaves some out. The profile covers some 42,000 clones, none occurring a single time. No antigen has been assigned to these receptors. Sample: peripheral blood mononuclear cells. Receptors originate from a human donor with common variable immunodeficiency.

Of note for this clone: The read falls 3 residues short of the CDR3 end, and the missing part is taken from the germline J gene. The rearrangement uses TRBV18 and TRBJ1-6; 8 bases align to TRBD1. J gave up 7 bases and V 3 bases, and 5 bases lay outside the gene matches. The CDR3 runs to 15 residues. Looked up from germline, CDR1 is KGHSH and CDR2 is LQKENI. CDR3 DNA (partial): TGTGCCAGCTCACCGGGGGGACAGGACAATTCACCC. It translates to CASSPGGQDNSP. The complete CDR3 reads CASSPGGQDNSPLHF.

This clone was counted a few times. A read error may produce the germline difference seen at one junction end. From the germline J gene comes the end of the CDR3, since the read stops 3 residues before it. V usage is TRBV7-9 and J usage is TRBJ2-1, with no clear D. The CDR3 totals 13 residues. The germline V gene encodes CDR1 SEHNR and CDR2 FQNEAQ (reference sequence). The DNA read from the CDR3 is TGTTCCAGCAGCTCCGAGGCATACAATGAG. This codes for CSSSSEAYNE. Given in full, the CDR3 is CSSSSEAYNEQFF.

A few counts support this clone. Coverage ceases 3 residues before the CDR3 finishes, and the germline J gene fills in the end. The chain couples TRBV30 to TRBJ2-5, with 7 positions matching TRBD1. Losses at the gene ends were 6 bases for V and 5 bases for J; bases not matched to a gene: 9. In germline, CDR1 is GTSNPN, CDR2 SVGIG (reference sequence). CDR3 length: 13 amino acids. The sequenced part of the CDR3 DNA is TGTGCCTGTGCGACAGGGTTTTGGGAGACC. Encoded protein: CACATGFWET. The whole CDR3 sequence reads CACATGFWETQYF.

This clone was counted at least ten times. Incomplete CDR3 DNA: TGCGCCAGCAGCTTGGTCGGGACTAGCTACTACGAG. Residues: CASSLVGTSYYE. The entire CDR3 protein reads CASSLVGTSYYEQYF. The chain carries TRBV5-1 and TRBJ2-7, with 9 bases lining up with TRBD2. The sequenced fragment ends 3 residues before the CDR3 boundary, so the rest is inferred from the germline J gene. The CDR3 totals 15 residues. The germline gives CDR1 SGHRS, CDR2 YFSETQ. Germline trimming cut 0 bases from V and 3 bases from J; bases unmatched to any gene: 4.

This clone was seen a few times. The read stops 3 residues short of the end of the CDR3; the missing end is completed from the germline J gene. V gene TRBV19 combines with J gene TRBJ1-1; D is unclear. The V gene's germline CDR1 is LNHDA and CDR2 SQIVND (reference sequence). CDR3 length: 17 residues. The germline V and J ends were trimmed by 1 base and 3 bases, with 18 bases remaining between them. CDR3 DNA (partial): TGTGCCAGTAGTATAGGAGTCTCCAGGAACCTGTACACTGAA. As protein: CASSIGVSRNLYTE. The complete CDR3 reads CASSIGVSRNLYTEAFF. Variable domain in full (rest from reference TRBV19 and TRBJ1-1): DGGITQSPKYLFRKEGQNVTLSCEQNLNHDAMYWYRQDPGQGLRLIYYSQIVNDFQKGDIAEGYSVSREKKESFPLTVTSAQKNPTAFYLCASSIGVSRNLYTEAFFGQGTRLTVV.